This T cell receptor (beta chain) was identified in a study of blood T cell repertoires in COVID-19. On the study more broadly: The origin of the acute and convalescent COVID-19 samples was the United States, Italy and Spain. PBMCs, B-cell-depleted T cells, or T cells provided the cDNA or gDNA that made up the material.

This CDR3 is 15 amino acids long. Germline CDR1 SGHTA, CDR2 FQGNSA. V was cut by 5 bases and J by 3 bases, with 16 bases left in between. In the source study's methods: Using reference gene primer amplification, nucleated cell counts were estimated. Using immunoSEQ multiplex PCR, the repertoire was profiled, and TCRdb retains in-frame clones only, with some absent. V and J calls and clone size are given by that table; D and trimming were obtained from the DNA. The table has about 220,000 clones, around 80% seen once. This clonotype was sampled from a human donor in a cohort sampled during active COVID-19. Specimen: peripheral blood. J is TRBJ1-2 and V is TRBV7-2, with D possibly TRBD1 on 6 matching bases. In nucleotides, the CDR3 is TGTGCCAGCAGCCCTCACAGGGCCCAGGACTATGGCTACACCTTC. Protein sequence: CASSPHRAQDYGYTF.